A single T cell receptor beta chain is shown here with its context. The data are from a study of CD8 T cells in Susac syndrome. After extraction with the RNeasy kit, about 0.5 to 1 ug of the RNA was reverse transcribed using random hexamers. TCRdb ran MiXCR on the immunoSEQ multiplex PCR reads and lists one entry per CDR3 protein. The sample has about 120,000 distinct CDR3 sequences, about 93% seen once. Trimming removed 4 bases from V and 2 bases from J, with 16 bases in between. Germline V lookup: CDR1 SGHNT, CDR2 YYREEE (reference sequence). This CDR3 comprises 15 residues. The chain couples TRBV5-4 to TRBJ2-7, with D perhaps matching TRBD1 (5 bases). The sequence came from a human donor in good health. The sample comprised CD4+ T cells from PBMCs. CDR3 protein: CASSTDPRATYEQYF. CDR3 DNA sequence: TGTGCCAGCAGCACCGACCCCAGGGCGACCTACGAGCAGTACTTC. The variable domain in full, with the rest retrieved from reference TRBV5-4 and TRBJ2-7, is ETGVTQSPTHLIKTRGQQVTLRCSSQSGHNTVSWYQQALGQGPQFIFQYYREEENGRGNFPPRFSGLQFPNYSSELNVNALELDDSALYLCASSTDPRATYEQYFGPGTRLTVT.